These 17 T cell receptor beta chains originate from one sample sequenced in a study of molecular identifiers for immune sequencing clone quantification. TCRdb re-derived calls from the PCR reads in MiXCR, one entry per CDR3 protein. The repertoire holds hundreds of thousands of distinct CDR3 sequences, with 15% to 20% as singletons. The source material was naive CD8+ T cells from blood, with Jurkat cell RNA spiked in. The subset denotes: FACS-sorted CD8+CD4-CCR7+CD45RA+ naive T cells. The origin of the receptors is a human donor in good health. Some libraries in this study had Jurkat cell RNA spiked in.

Points on this clonotype: A much larger clone lies a single base off, so this may be a read error. This chain connects TRBV7-6 to TRBJ2-5; 8 bases map to TRBD1. This CDR3 is 16 amino acids long. Germline V lookup: CDR1 SGHVS, CDR2 FNYEAQ. J lost 9 bases, V lost 4 bases, and 16 bases had no gene match. CDR3 loop: CASSSYGWTGSEAQYF. The CDR3 region has the DNA TGTGCCAGCAGCTCCTATGGCTGGACAGGGTCGGAGGCCCAGTACTTC.

As to this clonotype: A much larger clone differs from this one at a single base, so this may be a read error. The chain uses TRBV4-1 and TRBJ2-7, with D perhaps TRBD1 (5 bases). The CDR3 is 15 amino acids. CDR1 and CDR2 (germline): MGHRA, YSYEKL. V dropped 0 bases and J dropped 3 bases, with 12 bases sitting between them. CDR3 region: CASSQEVGQGYEQYF. CDR3 in DNA: TGCGCCAGCAGCCAAGAGGTAGGGCAGGGCTACGAGCAGTACTTC.

This clonotype occurred a few times. This sequence joins TRBV3-1 and TRBJ1-6; D is uncertain. Germline values: CDR1 LGHDT, CDR2 YNNKEL (reference sequence). Trimming left V 1 base short and J 4 bases short, with 11 bases between. CDR3 length: 16 amino acids. The CDR3 sequence is CASSQGLQIYNSPLHF. CDR3 nucleotides: TGTGCCAGCAGCCAAGGGCTCCAGATTTATAATTCACCCCTCCACTTT.

This clonotype was counted between two and nine times. The chain recombines TRBV12-3 or TRBV12-4 with TRBJ1-1; the D is unclear. Trimming took off 0 bases at V and 7 bases at J, with 6 bases between the two ends. The CDR3 length is 12 residues. The CDR3 nucleotides read TGTGCCAGCAGTTTAGCGGTAAATGAAGCTTTCTTT. It codes for CASSLAVNEAFF.

This clonotype was observed many times. The V call is TRBV20-1, the J call TRBJ2-3; 12 nucleotides line up with TRBD2. Germline lookup yields CDR1 DFQATT and CDR2 SNEGSKA (reference sequence). The CDR3 is 17 residues long. V lost 5 bases to trimming and J lost 2 bases; unmatched junction nucleotides: 11. The DNA of the CDR3 is TGCAGTGCTCCCGGGGATCTAGCGGGAGGGTACACAGATACGCAGTATTTT. It yields the protein CSAPGDLAGGYTDTQYF.

In its sample, this clonotype was seen many times. The V gene is TRBV9, the J gene TRBJ2-3; D not certain. From germline, CDR1 is SGDLS and CDR2 YYNGEE. V shed 0 bases and J shed 0 bases, with 8 bases lying between them. The CDR3 is 15 residues long. DNA for the CDR3: TGTGCCAGCAGCGTAGGGCAAGCGAGCACAGATACGCAGTATTTT. This encodes CASSVGQASTDTQYF.

The gene calls are TRBV30 and TRBJ1-2; the D gene is possibly TRBD1 (6 bases). V lost 0 bases, J lost 5 bases, and 10 bases lay in between. Germline CDR1 reads GTSNPN; CDR2 reads SVGIG (reference sequence). The CDR3 consists of 13 residues. The CDR3, as DNA: TGTGCCTGGAGTGTAGGGACACCTTATGGCTACACCTTC. As protein: CAWSVGTPYGYTF. The full variable domain, rest sourced from reference TRBV30 and TRBJ1-2, is SQTIHQWPATLVQPVGSPLSLECTVEGTSNPNLYWYRQAAGRGLQLLFYSVGIGQISSEVPQNLSASRPQDRQFILSSKKLLLSDSGFYLCAWSVGTPYGYTFGSGTRLTVV.

The table lists this clonotype with many counts. V usage is TRBV9 and J usage is TRBJ1-2; 10 positions match TRBD1. CDR1 is SGDLS and CDR2 is YYNGEE in the germline V gene. The V segment lost 0 bases and the J segment 3 bases; nucleotides outside the gene matches: 2. This CDR3 spans 15 amino acids. The CDR3 loop is CASSVGQGADYGYTF. For the CDR3, the DNA is TGTGCCAGCAGCGTAGGACAGGGGGCGGACTATGGCTACACCTTC.

In its sample, this clonotype was seen many times. The chain uses TRBV9 and TRBJ1-6; D unclear. CDR1 is SGDLS, CDR2 YYNGEE, per germline. The CDR3 covers 17 residues. V dropped 2 bases and J dropped 0 bases, with 12 bases sitting between them. CDR3 DNA: TGTGCCAGCAGCGTGGACCGAACCGCCTCCTATAATTCACCCCTCCACTTT. Translated, it gives CASSVDRTASYNSPLHF.

This clonotype was seen repeatedly, ten times or more. The gene calls are TRBV5-6 and TRBJ2-7, with 10 bases matching TRBD1. The V gene end was trimmed by 4 bases and the J gene end by 1 base; junction bases not matched to a gene: 2. The CDR3 runs 14 residues. Germline V gene data show CDR1 as SGHDT and CDR2 as YYEEEE. Here the CDR3 reads CASSPDRGSYEQYF. CDR3 bases: TGTGCCAGCAGCCCGGACAGGGGGTCCTACGAGCAGTACTTC.

This clonotype was detected a few times. The chain employs TRBV27 and TRBJ1-5; D gene unclear. The CDR3 has 14 amino acids. Per the germline V gene, CDR1 is MNHEY and CDR2 is SMNVEV (reference sequence). V gave up 6 bases and J gave up 4 bases, with 13 bases separating them. The CDR3 protein is CASRGLIGNQPQHF. The CDR3 coding sequence is TGTGCCAGCAGAGGACTAATCGGGAATCAGCCCCAGCATTTT.

This clonotype was counted many times. The V gene is TRBV29-1, the J gene TRBJ2-2; D uncertain. CDR3 length: 14 residues. The V end was cut by 2 bases, the J end by 4 bases, with 11 bases between. From germline, CDR1 is SQVTM and CDR2 ANQGSEA. CDR3: CSVEYPRGTGELFF. The CDR3 region has the DNA TGCAGCGTTGAATACCCGCGCGGCACCGGGGAGCTGTTTTTT.

To note about this clonotype: This may stem from a read error, because a much larger clone lies one nucleotide away. V usage is TRBV28 and J usage is TRBJ1-1; the D gene is possibly TRBD1 (6 bases). Germline CDR1 reads MDHEN; CDR2 reads SYDVKM. CDR3 length equals 13 residues. Trimming cost V 6 bases and J 5 bases, with 13 bases left between them. In DNA, the CDR3 is TGTGCCAGCAGCCAGGGGCGCTTTACTGAAGCTTTCTTT. It encodes CASSQGRFTEAFF.

The V call is TRBV19, the J call TRBJ1-1; 7 bases match TRBD1. Trimming at V came to 4 bases and at J to 7 bases, leaving 9 bases not matched to a gene. Germline V gives CDR1 LNHDA, CDR2 SQIVND (reference sequence). The CDR3 sequence is 14 residues long. CDR3 sequence (DNA): TGTGCCAGTAGTACAAATACAGGGGTTATTGAAGCTTTCTTT. Translation gives CASSTNTGVIEAFF.

DNA of the CDR3: TGTGCCAGCAGTACACAGAGAAATCAGCCCCAGCATTTT. It codes for CASSTQRNQPQHF. The chain joins TRBV27 to TRBJ1-5; D ambiguous. V was shortened by 5 bases and J by 4 bases, with 9 bases between the two germline ends. This CDR3 is 13 amino acids long. The germline V gene encodes CDR1 MNHEY and CDR2 SMNVEV (reference sequence).

On this clonotype: This may come from a read error, since a much larger clone is one base off. The V gene is TRBV19, the J gene TRBJ2-5, with D uncertain. Germline CDR1 LNHDA, CDR2 SQIVND (reference sequence). V was clipped by 3 bases and J by 14 bases, with 13 bases between them. The CDR3 loop spans 11 amino acids. CDR3 amino acids: CASSIWLLVYF. CDR3 sequence (DNA): TGTGCCAGTAGTATCTGGCTCCTAGTTTACTTC.

The V call is TRBV3-2, the J call TRBJ2-5; the D call TRBD1 from the table was never checked on the DNA. TRBV3-2 is shown as a pseudogene. CDR3 size: 18 residues. The CDR3 here is CASSQGPRTGALQETQYF. DNA for the CDR3: TGTGCCAGCAGCCAAGGCCCCCGGACAGGGGCCTTACAAGAGACCCAGTACTTC.